These 26 T cell receptor beta chains share one sample of origin, sequenced in a study of OX40 agonist ivuxolimab in advanced cancers. The method was the immunoSEQ multiplex PCR assay. The source is immuneACCESS, and TCRdb retained only in-frame sequences with V and J called. Part of the clones is not carried over; for the studies checked, unresolved V genes explain less than half of this, and the remainder is unexplained. The sample includes about 46,000 clones, with around 86% observed a single time. The biggest ten clones account for roughly 12% of the sample. Sequences were derived from CD4+ or CD8+ T cells sorted from blood, sampled in a trial of the OX40 agonist ivuxolimab. These receptors were obtained from an adult with an advanced solid tumor such as melanoma, head and neck, liver or kidney cancer.

This clone has at least ten counts. V and J are TRBV4-1 and TRBJ1-1; D remains ambiguous. This CDR3 is built from 12 residues. The V gene's germline CDR1 is MGHRA and CDR2 YSYEKL. Trimming took 6 bases from V and 7 from J, leaving 12 bases between them. CDR3 sequence (DNA): TGCGCCAGCAGTCCGGGCCGGGATGAAGCTTTCTTT. Protein: CASSPGRDEAFF.

The V gene is TRBV4-1, the J gene TRBJ1-1; TRBD1 matches 9 bases. CDR1 and CDR2 (germline): MGHRA, YSYEKL. Germline trimming cut 8 bases from V and 8 bases from J; bases unmatched to any gene: 6. The CDR3 covers 12 residues. CDR3 DNA: TGCGCCAGCTCCGAGGACAGGGGAGAAGCTTTCTTT. Translated: CASSEDRGEAFF.

This sequence joins TRBV7-9 and TRBJ2-4; 9 bases fit TRBD1. This CDR3 is built from 14 residues. Germline CDR1 reads SEHNR; CDR2 reads FQNEAQ (reference sequence). V shed 1 base, J shed 11 bases, and the junction held 6 bases outside the gene matches. CDR3 coding DNA: TGTGCCAGCAGCTTAGTGGGGACAGGGATACTTCAGTACTTC. This sequence encodes CASSLVGTGILQYF.

This clone showed up just once. The chain has TRBV4-1 and TRBJ2-7, with 8 nucleotides matching TRBD2. The CDR3 covers 15 residues. The trim removed 2 bases at V and 2 bases at J, leaving 5 bases unmatched. Germline V gene data show CDR1 as MGHRA and CDR2 as YSYEKL. The CDR3 here is CASSQLVAGTYEQYF. CDR3 in DNA: TGCGCCAGCAGCCAATTGGTAGCGGGGACCTACGAGCAGTACTTC.

This rearrangement joins TRBV5-6 to TRBJ2-5, with 8 bases matching TRBD1. J lost 4 bases, V lost 0 bases, and 2 bases had no gene match. The germline gives CDR1 SGHDT, CDR2 YYEEEE. The CDR3 covers 14 residues. The CDR3 spells CASSLGQGRETQYF. CDR3 coding DNA: TGTGCCAGCAGCTTGGGACAGGGGAGAGAGACCCAGTACTTC.

The chain links TRBV9 to TRBJ2-1; D gene uncertain. Per germline, CDR1 SGDLS and CDR2 YYNGEE. Trimming stripped 4 bases from V and 7 bases from J, with 6 bases between. CDR3 size: 11 residues. CDR3 region: CASSLSNEQFF. The CDR3, as DNA: TGTGCCAGCAGCCTATCGAATGAGCAGTTCTTC.

The V and J genes are TRBV27 and TRBJ1-5; TRBD1 agrees at 12 bases. CDR1 MNHEY and CDR2 SMNVEV come from the germline V gene (reference sequence). Unmatched junction bases numbered 9, after V lost 5 bases and J lost 7 bases. The CDR3 contains 16 residues. This chain's CDR3 is CASSAGTGGASQPQHF. The CDR3 DNA sequence: TGTGCCAGCAGTGCCGGGACAGGGGGCGCGTCCCAGCCCCAGCATTTT.

The chain joins TRBV7-9 to TRBJ1-1, with 7 bases identical to TRBD1. Per the germline V gene, CDR1 is SEHNR and CDR2 is FQNEAQ (reference sequence). CDR3 size: 15 residues. Germline trimming cut 4 bases from V and 0 bases from J; bases unmatched to any gene: 5. The CDR3 is CASSSRGGLNTEAFF. The CDR3 DNA sequence: TGTGCCAGCAGCTCCAGGGGGGGCTTGAACACTGAAGCTTTCTTT.

The V call is TRBV6-1, the J call TRBJ1-2; D is ambiguous. This CDR3 contains 14 residues. V gave up 5 bases and J gave up 3 bases, with 13 bases separating them. CDR1 and CDR2 from the germline V gene are MNHNS and SASEGT. The CDR3 nucleotides are TGTGCCAGCAGTCCTCCCCCGTCCTACTATGGCTACACCTTC. Its translation: CASSPPPSYYGYTF.

The V and J genes are TRBV5-1 and TRBJ2-1; no firm D call. Germline V lookup: CDR1 SGHRS, CDR2 YFSETQ. The CDR3 extends over 14 amino acids. V lost 5 bases, J lost 4 bases, and 13 bases lay in between. In DNA, the CDR3 is TGCGCCAGCAGTCTGGCCCCCGATTACAATGAGCAGTTCTTC. Amino acids: CASSLAPDYNEQFF.

The V gene is TRBV2, the J gene TRBJ2-7, with 7 nucleotides matching TRBD2. This CDR3 spans 14 amino acids. Germline loops: CDR1 SNHLY, CDR2 FYNNEI. Unmatched junction bases numbered 9, after V lost 7 bases and J lost 3 bases. The CDR3 bases are TGTGCCAGCAAATCCTTAGCGGGTAGCTACGAGCAGTACTTC. Amino acids: CASKSLAGSYEQYF.

The chain uses TRBV28 and TRBJ1-1; TRBD1 might be the D (5 bases). This CDR3 spans 17 amino acids. V shed 6 bases and J shed 0 bases, with 20 bases lying between them. CDR1 and CDR2 (germline): MDHEN, SYDVKM. The CDR3, as DNA: TGTGCCAGCAGCCCTGTTATCAGGGAGGGCATGAACACTGAAGCTTTCTTT. It yields the protein CASSPVIREGMNTEAFF.

This chain links TRBV5-1 with TRBJ2-7; D perhaps matches TRBD2 (7 bases). The CDR3 has 17 amino acids. The V and J ends lost 2 bases and 3 bases respectively, with 21 bases between them. Germline V CDR1 and CDR2: SGHRS, YFSETQ. CDR3 in DNA: TGCGCCAGCAGCTTACGGGCCGGGGGGCTCCTACTCTACGAGCAGTACTTC. Translation gives CASSLRAGGLLLYEQYF.

This chain joins TRBV4-1 and TRBJ2-3; D call uncertain. CDR3 length equals 16 residues. Germline V gene sequence: CDR1 MGHRA, CDR2 YSYEKL. Deletions cut 3 bases from V and 2 bases from J, with 15 bases between. This CDR3 reads CASSHKILTYTDTQYF. DNA for the CDR3: TGCGCCAGCAGCCACAAGATTTTGACTTACACAGATACGCAGTATTTT.

The V gene is TRBV16, the J gene TRBJ1-5; 8 nucleotides line up with TRBD1. V lost 6 bases to trimming and J lost 1 base; unmatched junction nucleotides: 5. CDR3 length: 15 residues. Germline CDR1 and CDR2: KGHSY and FQNENV. The DNA for the CDR3 is TGTGCCAGCAGACAGGGGGGGAGCAGCAATCAGCCCCAGCATTTT. Protein product: CASRQGGSSNQPQHF.

The chain employs TRBV7-7 and TRBJ2-5; a weak D match, TRBD1 (5 bases). V was cut by 8 bases and J by 5 bases, with 18 bases left in between. This CDR3 contains 14 residues. Germline V gene sequence: CDR1 SSHAT, CDR2 FNYEAQ (reference sequence). This CDR3 is CASAGVGAGETQYF. The CDR3 nucleotides read TGTGCCAGCGCCGGTGTTGGGGCCGGGGAGACCCAGTACTTC.

DNA for the CDR3: TGTGCCAGCAGCTTAGATAGCGGGGGTTGGGAGACCCAGTACTTC. Translation: CASSLDSGGWETQYF. The chain carries TRBV7-6 and TRBJ2-5; 9 bases are a match to TRBD2. The CDR3 is 15 residues long. Trimming took 1 base from V and 5 from J; bases not matched to a gene: 5. Germline assignment: CDR1 SGHVS and CDR2 FNYEAQ.

The rearrangement joins TRBV27 to TRBJ1-6, with D possibly matching TRBD1 (5 bases). Germline lookup yields CDR1 MNHEY and CDR2 SMNVEV (reference sequence). V lost 2 bases and J lost 6, with 11 bases in between. This CDR3 region has 15 residues. Here the CDR3 DNA reads TGTGCCAGCAGTTTAGGGGGTTTTAGTAATTCACCCCTCCACTTT. Its protein is CASSLGGFSNSPLHF.

The chain uses TRBV7-9 and TRBJ1-1; a possible D gene is TRBD1 (6 bases). V was pared by 7 bases and J by 6 bases, with 9 bases between. The CDR3 is 11 residues long. The germline CDR1 and CDR2 sequences are SEHNR and FQNEAQ (reference sequence). In DNA form, the CDR3 reads TGTGCCAGCAAGGGGGTAGCTGAAGCTTTCTTT. The encoded protein is CASKGVAEAFF.

This clone was recorded only once. The chain recombines TRBV2 with TRBJ1-4; 9 nucleotides line up with TRBD1. The CDR3 runs 17 residues. With V trimmed by 6 bases and J by 2 bases, 10 bases remained unmatched. Germline assignment: CDR1 SNHLY and CDR2 FYNNEI. DNA for the CDR3: TGTGCCAGCAGGGCCGGGACAGGGCTGGTGACTAATGAAAAACTGTTTTTT. This codes for CASRAGTGLVTNEKLFF.

The chain carries TRBV19 and TRBJ1-1; TRBD1 aligns across 9 bases. This CDR3 has 14 amino acids. Unmatched junction bases numbered 13, after V lost 4 bases and J lost 13 bases. Germline V gives CDR1 LNHDA, CDR2 SQIVND (reference sequence). CDR3 coding DNA: TGTGCCAGTAGTACCTCTACAGGGGGCAAGGGGGTTTTCTTT. Encoded protein: CASSTSTGGKGVFF.

V gene TRBV6-1 combines with J gene TRBJ2-5, with D possibly matching TRBD1 (5 bases). V lost 2 bases, J lost 1 base, and 14 bases lay in between. CDR1 and CDR2 from the germline V gene are MNHNS and SASEGT. The CDR3 length is 16 residues. The CDR3 DNA sequence: TGTGCCAGCAGTGAAATTTACCGGACAAGCCAAGAGACCCAGTACTTC. Translating gives CASSEIYRTSQETQYF.

The chain uses TRBV27 and TRBJ1-5; TRBD1 is a possible D gene (5 bases). Germline V gene sequence: CDR1 MNHEY, CDR2 SMNVEV (reference sequence). The CDR3 is made up of 12 amino acids. V was clipped by 6 bases and J by 4 bases, with 7 bases between them. CDR3 protein: CASRSGNQPQHF. CDR3 nucleotide sequence: TGTGCCAGCAGGTCAGGGAATCAGCCCCAGCATTTT.

This chain connects TRBV9 to TRBJ1-1; TRBD1 matches 7 bases. Germline assignment: CDR1 SGDLS and CDR2 YYNGEE. J lost 4 bases, V lost 5 bases, and 5 bases had no gene match. The CDR3 covers 13 residues. The CDR3 bases are TGTGCCAGCAGGCAGGGGGGAGCCACTGAAGCTTTCTTT. Its translation: CASRQGGATEAFF.

A note on this clone: A clone one base away is much larger, so this may be a read error. V gene TRBV7-9 combines with J gene TRBJ2-6, with 8 bases lining up with TRBD2. Germline trimming cut 2 bases from V and 0 bases from J; bases unmatched to any gene: 6. This CDR3 comprises 18 residues. Germline V lookup: CDR1 SEHNR, CDR2 FQNEAQ (reference sequence). CDR3 region: CASSLPGGSSSGANVLTF. The DNA for the CDR3 is TGTGCCAGCAGCTTACCGGGGGGGTCTTCCTCTGGGGCCAACGTCCTGACTTTC.

The genes are TRBV29-1 and TRBJ2-1; D is tentatively TRBD1 or TRBD2 (8 bases each). Trimming stripped 7 bases from V and 6 bases from J, with 19 bases between. Germline CDR1 is SQVTM and CDR2 is ANQGSEA. The CDR3 spans 14 residues. The chain's CDR3 is CSAPGGTGGNEQFF. CDR3 nucleotides: TGCAGCGCACCGGGGGGGACAGGTGGCAATGAGCAGTTCTTC.